The 15 T cell receptor beta chains below all came from one sample that was sequenced in a study of T cell responses to AZD1222 COVID-19 vaccine. Clones were sequenced by immunoSEQ multiplex PCR, and TCRdb holds only the in-frame ones, with some missing. This table holds roughly 100,000 clones, about 88% found once. The material sequenced was peripheral blood, taken on day 0 of AZD1222 vaccination. The receptors originated from an adult in good health.

This clone has only a few counts. The V gene is TRBV10-3, the J gene TRBJ2-7; 7 bases line up with TRBD1. This CDR3 comprises 14 residues. CDR1 and CDR2 (germline): ENHRY, SYGVKD. With 4 bases clipped from V and 6 bases from J, the junction kept 9 bases outside the gene matches. The CDR3 loop reads CAISASRDSGEQYF. CDR3 DNA: TGTGCCATCAGTGCGTCCCGGGACAGTGGCGAGCAGTACTTC.

V and J are TRBV24-1 and TRBJ2-2; tentative D call: TRBD1 (5 bases). V was cut by 0 bases and J by 6 bases, with 10 bases left in between. Germline CDR1 and CDR2: KGHDR and SFDVKD. This CDR3 comprises 15 residues. CDR3 protein: CATSDLSRAAGELFF. DNA of the CDR3: TGTGCCACCAGTGATTTGTCCAGGGCTGCCGGGGAGCTGTTTTTT.

This chain links TRBV28 with TRBJ1-5; D uncertain. The CDR3 totals 13 residues. Trimming cost V 5 bases and J 0 bases, with 5 bases left between them. Germline V gives CDR1 MDHEN, CDR2 SYDVKM. The CDR3 nucleotides read TGTGCCAGCAGTCAGGTTAGCAATCAGCCCCAGCATTTT. This translates into CASSQVSNQPQHF.

This clone was seen more than once but under ten times. This chain uses TRBV5-1 with TRBJ2-2; D is possibly TRBD1 (6 bases). The CDR3 is 16 amino acids. With 4 bases removed from V and 2 bases from J, the gap between germline ends came to 15 bases. The germline gives CDR1 SGHRS, CDR2 YFSETQ. In DNA, the CDR3 is TGCGCCAGCAGCCTAGTTACGGGACACAACACCGGGGAGCTGTTTTTT. Translating gives CASSLVTGHNTGELFF.

The V and J genes are TRBV18 and TRBJ2-5, with D possibly being TRBD2 (5 bases). Per germline, CDR1 KGHSH and CDR2 LQKENI. V lost 4 bases and J 2 bases, leaving 14 bases between the germline ends. CDR3 length: 15 residues. The CDR3 region is CASSREGLPQETQYF. DNA of the CDR3: TGTGCCAGCTCACGAGAAGGACTCCCACAAGAGACCCAGTACTTC.

V gene TRBV10-3 combines with J gene TRBJ1-2, with D uncertain. Trimming removed 0 bases at V and 3 bases at J, with 5 bases between. This CDR3 contains 13 residues. Germline CDR1 and CDR2: ENHRY and SYGVKD. The CDR3 loop is CAISESVDYGYTF. The CDR3 DNA reads TGTGCCATCAGTGAGTCCGTAGACTATGGCTACACCTTC.

The J gene is TRBJ2-7, the V gene TRBV7-5; TRBD1 reflects the table's D call only, with no check against the DNA. TRBV7-5 is tagged as a pseudogene. The CDR3 covers 15 residues. The DNA for the CDR3 is TGTGTCAGAAGTTCGGGACAGGGAAAATTCTACGAGCAGTACTTC. Its translation is CVRSSGQGKFYEQYF.

This clone came up once. The genes are TRBV28 and TRBJ2-7; 16 nucleotides match TRBD2. There are 18 residues in the CDR3. Germline V gives CDR1 MDHEN, CDR2 SYDVKM. The V and J ends lost 1 base and 7 bases, in that order; junction bases with no gene match: 10. This chain's CDR3 is CASSLYVGLAGGPGEQYF. The CDR3 DNA reads as TGTGCCAGCAGTTTATATGTGGGACTAGCGGGAGGGCCGGGTGAGCAGTACTTC.

The chain uses TRBV19 and TRBJ2-3, with no clear D. CDR1 and CDR2 from the germline V gene are LNHDA and SQIVND (reference sequence). The CDR3 contains 13 residues. V was shortened by 2 bases and J by 1 base, with 4 bases between the two germline ends. CDR3 sequence reads: CASSIQGTDTQYF. CDR3 in DNA: TGTGCCAGTAGTATACAGGGCACAGATACGCAGTATTTT. The whole variable domain, remainder taken from reference TRBV19 and TRBJ2-3, is DGGITQSPKYLFRKEGQNVTLSCEQNLNHDAMYWYRQDPGQGLRLIYYSQIVNDFQKGDIAEGYSVSREKKESFPLTVTSAQKNPTAFYLCASSIQGTDTQYFGPGTRLTVL.

This sequence joins TRBV9 and TRBJ2-3; 10 bases are a match to TRBD2. The V segment lost 4 bases and the J segment 4 bases; nucleotides outside the gene matches: 6. Per germline, CDR1 SGDLS and CDR2 YYNGEE. The CDR3 is 15 amino acids. The CDR3 DNA reads as TGTGCCAGCAGCCTCGGGCTAGCGGGAGCAGATACGCAGTATTTT. Protein sequence: CASSLGLAGADTQYF.

The chain links TRBV6-5 to TRBJ1-1; TRBD1 might be the D (5 bases). In germline, CDR1 is MNHEY, CDR2 SVGAGI. The CDR3 consists of 12 residues. The V end lost 6 bases, the J end lost 1 base, and 6 bases lay between the germline ends. This CDR3 reads CASRGPNTEAFF. The CDR3 coding sequence is TGTGCCAGCAGGGGACCGAACACTGAAGCTTTCTTT.

The genes are TRBV15 and TRBJ1-1; no definite D call. Trimming cost V 3 bases and J 6 bases, with 17 bases left between them. The CDR3 totals 15 residues. Germline V gene lookup returns CDR1 LNHNV and CDR2 YYDKDF (reference sequence). The CDR3 nucleotides are TGTGCCACCAGCAGGGGAGGGCCTGAGCCCCCTGAAGCTTTCTTT. This codes for CATSRGGPEPPEAFF. Full variable domain (remainder filled in from reference TRBV15 and TRBJ1-1): DAMVIQNPRYQVTQFGKPVTLSCSQTLNHNVMYWYQQKSSQAPKLLFHYYDKDFNNEADTPDNFQSRRPNTSFCFLDIRSPGLGDTAMYLCATSRGGPEPPEAFFGQGTRLTVV.

V and J are TRBV4-1 and TRBJ1-6, with unresolved D. Germline loops: CDR1 MGHRA, CDR2 YSYEKL. This CDR3 region has 15 residues. Trimming stripped 1 base from V and 7 bases from J, with 11 bases between. The CDR3 here is CASSQVVTVNSPLHF. The CDR3 DNA reads as TGCGCCAGCAGCCAAGTAGTCACCGTGAATTCACCCCTCCACTTT.

This chain links TRBV9 with TRBJ2-7, with no clear D. Germline V lookup: CDR1 SGDLS, CDR2 YYNGEE. The CDR3 consists of 13 residues. Trimming left V 2 bases short and J 3 bases short, with 9 bases between. The CDR3 is CASSVPWCYEQYF. The CDR3 bases are TGTGCCAGCAGCGTTCCTTGGTGCTACGAGCAGTACTTC.

The chain couples TRBV18 to TRBJ2-2; D call uncertain. V was trimmed by 3 bases and J by 0 bases, leaving 5 bases between them. Germline lookup yields CDR1 KGHSH and CDR2 LQKENI. The CDR3 is 14 residues long. In DNA, the CDR3 is TGTGCCAGCTCACCTGGTACGAACACCGGGGAGCTGTTTTTT. It translates to CASSPGTNTGELFF.